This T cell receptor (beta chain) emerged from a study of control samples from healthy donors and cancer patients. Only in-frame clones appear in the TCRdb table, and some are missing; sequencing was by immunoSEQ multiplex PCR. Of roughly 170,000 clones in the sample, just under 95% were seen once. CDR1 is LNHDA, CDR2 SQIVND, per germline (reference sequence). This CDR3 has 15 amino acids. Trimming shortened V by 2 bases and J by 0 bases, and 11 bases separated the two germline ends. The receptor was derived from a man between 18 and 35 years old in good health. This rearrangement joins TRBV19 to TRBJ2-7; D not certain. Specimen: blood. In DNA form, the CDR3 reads TGTGCCAGTAGTATAAGGCAGTTCAGCTCCTACGAGCAGTACTTC. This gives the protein CASSIRQFSSYEQYF.